The following is a T cell receptor (beta chain) sequence with its context. The antigen remains unidentified. This entry comes from a study of OX40 agonist ivuxolimab in advanced cancers. At the level of the study: Those enrolled were about 80% male, with a mean age of roughly 62 years and ages from about 20 to 90. Study-level points and caveats: Dose levels from 0.1 to 3.0 mg/kg saw CD4+ and CD8+ blood T cells expand clonally by week 6. Some nonresponders likewise displayed low normalized T-cell clonal expansion.

Data came from immunoSEQ multiplex PCR; TCRdb stores just in-frame clones and leaves some out. The sample has 69,000 or so clones, more than 75% seen once. Blood specimens came from baseline, cycle 4 day 1, and cycle 7 day 1. The source is an adult with an advanced solid tumor such as melanoma, head and neck, liver or kidney cancer. Sequencing was performed on CD4+ or CD8+ T cells sorted from blood, taken in a trial of the OX40 agonist ivuxolimab.

This CDR3 reads CASRPPEKYEQYF. CDR3 nucleotides: TGTGCCAGCAGACCTCCGGAGAAGTACGAGCAGTACTTC. This rearrangement joins TRBV6-1 to TRBJ2-7; D remains unclear. The CDR3 extends over 13 amino acids. Per the germline V gene, CDR1 is MNHNS and CDR2 is SASEGT. The V end was cut by 6 bases, the J end by 4 bases, with 13 bases between.